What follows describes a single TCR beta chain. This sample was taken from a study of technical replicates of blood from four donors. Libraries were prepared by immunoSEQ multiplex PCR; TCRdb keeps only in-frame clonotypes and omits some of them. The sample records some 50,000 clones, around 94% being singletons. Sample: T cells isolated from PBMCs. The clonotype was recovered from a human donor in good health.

The CDR3 DNA sequence: TGTGCCACCCGAGGAGGGGGCTTATCCACCGGGGAGCTGTTTTTT. Its protein is CATRGGGLSTGELFF. The chain carries TRBV6-5 and TRBJ2-2; weak D call: TRBD1 (7 bases). V was clipped by 10 bases and J by 4 bases, with 19 bases between them. Germline lookup yields CDR1 MNHEY and CDR2 SVGAGI. This CDR3 spans 15 amino acids.